This is a list of T cell receptor beta chains from one sample in a study of blood T cell repertoires in COVID-19. Generated by immunoSEQ multiplex PCR, the TCRdb table keeps only in-frame clones and is missing some. The sample lists approximately 210,000 clones; 70% to 90% were seen once. The sequenced sample was peripheral blood. The receptors stem from a man aged 18 to 30 with active or convalescent COVID-19. Each CDR3 is given without its conserved first and last residue. Part of the rows lack a size; the others show once, few, many or a class for expanded clones.

CDR3	J	V	size
ASSKGQGKNTEAF	TRBJ1-1	TRBV14	NA
ASSLAWGGDTGELF	TRBJ2-2	TRBV11-2	NA
ASSQVSGAQETQY	TRBJ2-5	TRBV3-1/TRBV3-2	NA
ASSFRTGGNYGYT	TRBJ1-2	TRBV27	NA
ASSQQGRADTQY	TRBJ2-3	TRBV3-1/TRBV3-2	NA
ASSLSTVGGAFLDEQF	TRBJ2-1	TRBV7-9	NA
ASSLGPRGSQRNEQF	TRBJ2-1	TRBV5-1	NA
ASSSGMTSGRKDTQY	TRBJ2-3	TRBV7-8	NA
ASSKERRREVRSGNTIY	TRBJ1-3	TRBV21-1	NA
ASSIGTSGSEQY	TRBJ2-7	TRBV19	NA
SASNPAGVTQETQY	TRBJ2-5	TRBV20-1	NA
ASRRTGGSSTEAF	TRBJ1-1	TRBV9	NA
ASSYSSATPYEQY	TRBJ2-7	TRBV6-5	NA
ASSSHSGRGVGDNEQF	TRBJ2-1	TRBV11-3	once
ASSEADSGIYEQY	TRBJ2-7	TRBV6-1	once
ASSWGQGNSYEQY	TRBJ2-7	TRBV6-5	NA
ASSLKGQGSGNYGYT	TRBJ1-2	TRBV27	NA
ASSFDDRDQETQY	TRBJ2-5	TRBV6-5	NA
ASNDRAQSYGYT	TRBJ1-2	TRBV19	NA
ASSLAVGNTGELF	TRBJ2-2	TRBV5-4	once
ASSKKIGGTSGTGELF	TRBJ2-2	TRBV5-1	NA
ASSEHHLGTGNNSPLH	TRBJ1-6	TRBV6-1	NA
AWDTGQGDYEQY	TRBJ2-7	TRBV30	NA
ASSFQNEQF	TRBJ2-1	TRBV7-9	NA
ASSEGQGLYEQY	TRBJ2-7	TRBV6-1	NA
ASRSMDRGLRDYGYT	TRBJ1-2	TRBV19	NA
ASSFHRDREGQPQH	TRBJ1-5	TRBV7-8	NA
ASSLTVSSYEQY	TRBJ2-7	TRBV5-8	NA
ASAVAGGWTEAF	TRBJ1-1	TRBV12-5	NA
ATSRDNWRSGNTIY	TRBJ1-3	TRBV15	NA
AWSAGQASSEAF	TRBJ1-1	TRBV30	once
ASSLERGLTI	TRBJ2-7	TRBV11-2	NA
SASGLVGDPSYEQY	TRBJ2-7	TRBV20-1	NA
ASSEGARASGSYNEQF	TRBJ2-1	TRBV2	NA
ASSRWEGSYEQY	TRBJ2-7	TRBV19	NA
ASSQDTGAGANVLT	TRBJ2-6	TRBV4-3	NA
ASSYRGLSGNTIY	TRBJ1-3	TRBV3-1/TRBV3-2	many
ASSLNRANYGYT	TRBJ1-2	TRBV27	NA
ATSEHDRGPRY	TRBJ2-7	TRBV24-1	NA
ASSLKGGIGETQY	TRBJ2-5	TRBV7-3	NA
ASSSGQGVLEQY	TRBJ2-7	TRBV7-2	NA
ASTLYGGTYGYT	TRBJ1-2	TRBV11-2	few
ASSIDGTSGLNEQF	TRBJ2-1	TRBV19	NA
ASSYVRDTQY	TRBJ2-3	TRBV6-6	NA
AWSALGQGAANEKLF	TRBJ1-4	TRBV30	NA
ASGQGAPSGANVLT	TRBJ2-6	TRBV9	NA
ASSLSRDSNSPLH	TRBJ1-6	TRBV27	NA
ASRNSGLGNYEQY	TRBJ2-7	TRBV6-5	once
ASSLQSGVDETQY	TRBJ2-5	TRBV5-4	NA
ASSAGTSVYEQY	TRBJ2-7	TRBV6-6	NA
SVEPRVPTLYNEQF	TRBJ2-1	TRBV29-1	once
ASSIDRGLNGYT	TRBJ1-2	TRBV19	NA